One and the same sample provided the 23 T cell receptor beta chains below, sequenced in a study of control samples from healthy donors and cancer patients (dated by TCRdb to about 2020). The library was produced with the immunoSEQ multiplex PCR assay. TCRdb obtained this table from immuneACCESS and retained in-frame rearrangements with V and J assigned. These tables miss some clones; where compared with another copy, unresolved V genes account for less than half of the shortfall, and the remainder is unexplained. The sample records around 170,000 clones, 80% to 95% of which are singletons. Of the sample, approximately 0.7% is held by the ten largest clones. Material: blood. These receptors all stem from a woman between 25 and 40 years old in good health.

The chain employs TRBV27 and TRBJ2-3; the D is unclear. The CDR3 has 13 residues. Germline assignment: CDR1 MNHEY and CDR2 SMNVEV (reference sequence). Trimming took off 2 bases at V and 2 bases at J, with 5 bases between the two ends. CDR3 DNA: TGTGCCAGCAGTTTAGGGAACACAGATACGCAGTATTTT. Translated: CASSLGNTDTQYF.

The gene calls are TRBV29-1 and TRBJ1-1; D gene unclear. From germline, CDR1 is SQVTM and CDR2 ANQGSEA. The CDR3 totals 14 residues. The ends were cut back, 1 base at V and 4 bases at J, with 13 bases in the middle. CDR3 in amino acids: CSVEGGGGITEAFF. The CDR3 DNA reads as TGCAGCGTTGAAGGTGGCGGAGGGATCACTGAAGCTTTCTTT.

On this clone: Additional DNA sequences in this sample encode the identical CDR3. The V and J genes are TRBV28 and TRBJ1-5; possibly TRBD1 for D (5 bases). This CDR3 is built from 12 residues. Looked up from germline, CDR1 is MDHEN and CDR2 is SYDVKM. V was clipped by 1 base and J by 7 bases, with 5 bases between them. CDR3: CASSLSGQPQHF. CDR3 coding DNA: TGTGCCAGCAGTTTATCAGGGCAGCCCCAGCATTTT.

The genes are TRBV10-3 and TRBJ2-7; D assignment may be TRBD1 or TRBD2 (5 bases each). The germline V gene encodes CDR1 ENHRY and CDR2 SYGVKD. The ends were cut back, 11 bases at V and 5 bases at J, with 19 bases in the middle. The CDR3 extends over 13 amino acids. CDR3 DNA sequence: TGTGCCGCCGCTGGGGACGGTTTGAACGAGCAGTACTTC. This translates into CAAAGDGLNEQYF.

This sequence joins TRBV4-1 and TRBJ1-1; D is undetermined. The length of the CDR3 is 15 residues. Germline CDR1 reads MGHRA; CDR2 reads YSYEKL. Trimming pared 5 bases from V and 0 bases from J, leaving 13 bases between. The CDR3, as DNA: TGCGCCAGCAGCGTGTCCCGGGCGCTGAACACTGAAGCTTTCTTT. As protein: CASSVSRALNTEAFF.

The rearrangement links TRBV18 to TRBJ2-1; D is tentatively TRBD1 or TRBD2 (5 bases each). This CDR3 has 16 amino acids. The V end lost 4 bases, the J end lost 2 bases, and 15 bases lay between the germline ends. Per the germline V gene, CDR1 is KGHSH and CDR2 is LQKENI. CDR3 sequence (DNA): TGTGCCAGCTCACGGGACCTGCGTCAAACCTACAATGAGCAGTTCTTC. Its protein product is CASSRDLRQTYNEQFF.

The chain uses TRBV4-2 and TRBJ2-1; 10 bases line up with TRBD2. Per germline, CDR1 LGHNA and CDR2 YNFKEQ. The CDR3 length is 15 residues. V shed 2 bases, J shed 8 bases, and the junction held 6 bases outside the gene matches. CDR3 DNA sequence: TGTGCCAGCAGCCAACTAGCGGGAGATGGGGATGAGCAGTTCTTC. Translating it yields CASSQLAGDGDEQFF.

The chain combines TRBV10-3 with TRBJ1-5, with no clear D. The CDR3 extends over 14 amino acids. Trimming removed 2 bases at V and 5 bases at J, with 10 bases between. The germline CDR1 and CDR2 sequences are ENHRY and SYGVKD. The CDR3, as DNA: TGTGCCATCAGTGAGAGGGCAGAAGATCAGCCCCAGCATTTT. Translated: CAISERAEDQPQHF.

The chain uses TRBV2 and TRBJ2-3; D call uncertain. The V end lost 2 bases, the J end lost 1 base, and 4 bases lay between the germline ends. CDR3 length: 13 amino acids. Germline V gene lookup returns CDR1 SNHLY and CDR2 FYNNEI. CDR3 bases: TGTGCCAGCAGTGAAAGGGGCACAGATACGCAGTATTTT. Translating gives CASSERGTDTQYF. Drawing the rest from reference TRBV2 and TRBJ2-3, the complete variable domain is EPEVTQTPSHQVTQMGQEVILRCVPISNHLYFYWYRQILGQKVEFLVSFYNNEISEKSEIFDDQFSVERPDGSNFTLKIRSTKLEDSAMYFCASSERGTDTQYFGPGTRLTVL.

The chain carries TRBV27 and TRBJ2-7; 7 positions agree with TRBD1. CDR3 length: 13 residues. V was pared by 5 bases and J by 2 bases, with 3 bases of the junction left unmatched. Germline CDR1 is MNHEY and CDR2 is SMNVEV (reference sequence). CDR3: CASSDDRAYEQYF. For the CDR3, the DNA is TGTGCCAGCAGTGATGACAGGGCCTACGAGCAGTACTTC.

The J gene is TRBJ1-6, the V gene TRBV28; TRBD1 matches 7 bases. This CDR3 has 14 amino acids. Germline values: CDR1 MDHEN, CDR2 SYDVKM. The J segment lost 7 bases and the V segment lost 4 bases, leaving 4 bases of the junction unmatched. The CDR3 here is CASSSGGTNSPLHF. CDR3 DNA: TGTGCCAGCAGTTCAGGGGGAACCAATTCACCCCTCCACTTT.

The V gene is TRBV2, the J gene TRBJ2-1; D unclear. Trimming pared 3 bases from V and 4 bases from J, leaving 7 bases between. Germline CDR1 and CDR2: SNHLY and FYNNEI. The length of the CDR3 is 13 residues. This chain's CDR3 is CASSDAVYNEQFF. The DNA of the CDR3 is TGTGCCAGCAGTGACGCAGTGTACAATGAGCAGTTCTTC.

The gene calls are TRBV29-1 and TRBJ2-1; unclear D gene. Germline-derived CDR1 and CDR2 are SQVTM and ANQGSEA. Trimming left V 3 bases short and J 9 bases short, with 12 bases between. This CDR3 has 12 residues. The CDR3 sequence is CSVDVVGFEQFF. Written as DNA, the CDR3 is TGCAGCGTTGATGTGGTAGGGTTTGAGCAGTTCTTC.

CDR3 amino acids: CASRRGQTNTEAFF. CDR3 sequence (DNA): TGTGCCAGCAGACGGGGACAGACGAACACTGAAGCTTTCTTT. V and J are TRBV6-5 and TRBJ1-1; 7 bases map to TRBD1. CDR3 size: 14 residues. Losses at the gene ends were 6 bases for V and 1 base for J; bases not matched to a gene: 5. CDR1 and CDR2 (germline): MNHEY, SVGAGI.

Note on this clone: Other DNA variants within this sample encode the same CDR3. The V gene is TRBV5-4, the J gene TRBJ2-5, with 14 bases fitting TRBD2. J gave up 5 bases and V 3 bases, and 3 bases lay outside the gene matches. Germline V gene data show CDR1 as SGHNT and CDR2 as YYREEE (reference sequence). The CDR3 sequence is 15 residues long. CDR3 residues: CASSSRLAGGETQYF. The CDR3 nucleotides are TGTGCCAGCAGCTCCCGACTAGCGGGGGGGGAGACCCAGTACTTC.

This clone appeared a single time. J is TRBJ1-1 and V is TRBV4-1; no definite D call. Germline V CDR1 and CDR2: MGHRA, YSYEKL. V shed 0 bases and J shed 1 base, with 6 bases lying between them. The CDR3 is made up of 14 amino acids. The CDR3 nucleotides read TGCGCCAGCAGCCAAGAGGAGGGGAACACTGAAGCTTTCTTT. Residues: CASSQEEGNTEAFF.

The chain has TRBV19 and TRBJ1-3; D is uncertain. Germline V gene data show CDR1 as LNHDA and CDR2 as SQIVND (reference sequence). The length of the CDR3 is 11 residues. V lost 11 bases, J lost 4 bases, and 9 bases lay in between. CDR3 sequence (DNA): TGTGCCGTTAGGCAGGGAAACACCATATATTTT. Protein product: CAVRQGNTIYF.

The chain is built from TRBV28 and TRBJ2-1, with 8 bases identical to TRBD2. The CDR3 spans 16 residues. Germline V gene lookup returns CDR1 MDHEN and CDR2 SYDVKM. J lost 0 bases, V lost 6 bases, and 7 bases had no gene match. CDR3 bases: TGTGCCAGCAGCGAGACTAGCGTTCGCTCCTACAATGAGCAGTTCTTC. Translated, it gives CASSETSVRSYNEQFF.

For the CDR3, the DNA is TGTGCCAGCAGCCCAGGACAGGGTAGGGCATACGAGCAGTACTTC. It encodes CASSPGQGRAYEQYF. The genes are TRBV11-2 and TRBJ2-7; 8 bases match TRBD1. Germline V lookup: CDR1 SGHAT, CDR2 FQNNGV. The CDR3 is 15 amino acids. The V and J ends lost 5 bases and 4 bases, in that order; junction bases with no gene match: 10.

The CDR3 DNA reads TGTGCCAGCAGCTTGGTCGGGGATACGCAGTATTTT. Translated: CASSLVGDTQYF. This chain uses TRBV5-4 with TRBJ2-3; no clear D. The length of the CDR3 is 12 residues. The germline V gene has CDR1 SGHNT and CDR2 YYREEE (reference sequence). Trimming removed 0 bases at V and 6 bases at J, with 5 bases between.

V gene TRBV28 combines with J gene TRBJ1-6; the D gene is possibly TRBD1 (5 bases). V dropped 7 bases and J dropped 4 bases, with 14 bases sitting between them. CDR1 is MDHEN, CDR2 SYDVKM, per germline. The CDR3 is made up of 15 amino acids. DNA of the CDR3: TGTGCCAGCATCCCTGGGGCCTTGTATAATTCACCCCTCCACTTT. Protein product: CASIPGALYNSPLHF. Full variable domain (outside the CDR3, taken from reference TRBV28 and TRBJ1-6): DVKVTQSSRYLVKRTGEKVFLECVQDMDHENMFWYRQDPGLGLRLIYFSYDVKMKEKGDIPEGYSVSREKKERFSLILESASTNQTSMYLCASIPGALYNSPLHFGNGTRLTVT.

This clone occurred once. An end of the junction differs from the germline gene, which may be a read error. The J gene is TRBJ2-2, the V gene TRBV27; the match to TRBD2 covers 12 bases. The V gene's germline CDR1 is MNHEY and CDR2 SMNVEV (reference sequence). The CDR3 extends over 19 amino acids. CDR3 sequence: CASSLWGLAGLGNPGELFF. In nucleotides, the CDR3 is TGTGCCAGCAGTTTATGGGGACTAGCGGGCCTTGGGAACCCCGGGGAGCTGTTTTTT.

This rearrangement joins TRBV7-2 to TRBJ1-2; D possibly corresponds to TRBD1 (5 bases). Germline V gene data show CDR1 as SGHTA and CDR2 as FQGNSA. Trimming took 3 bases from V and 6 from J, leaving 17 bases between them. The CDR3 runs to 15 residues. CDR3 sequence: CASSLTGTQGHGYTF. The CDR3 region has the DNA TGTGCCAGCAGCTTGACCGGGACGCAAGGTCATGGCTACACCTTC. The variable domain in full, with the rest retrieved from reference TRBV7-2 and TRBJ1-2, is GAGVSQSPSNKVTEKGKDVELRCDPISGHTALYWYRQSLGQGLEFLIYFQGNSAPDKSGLPSDRFSAERTGGSVSTLTIQRTQQEDSAVYLCASSLTGTQGHGYTFGSGTRLTVV.